Listed here is a single T cell receptor beta chain. The V gene lost 6 bases and the J gene lost 3 bases, with 29 bases spanning the gap. The germline CDR1 and CDR2 sequences are SNHLY and FYNNEI. This CDR3 has 19 residues. The sample comes from a study of blood T cell repertoires in COVID-19. The wider study: Samples came from the United States, Italy and Spain, spanning acute and convalescent COVID-19. PBMCs, B-cell-depleted T cells, or T cells provided the cDNA or gDNA that made up the material.

Study processing details: Estimation of nucleated cell counts was performed using reference gene primer amplification. Profiling relied on immunoSEQ multiplex PCR, and the TCRdb table lists in-frame clones only, not all of them. V, J and clone size derive from that table, while D and trimming were established from the DNA sequence. The sample yields nearly 250,000 clones, 86% seen once. The specimen sequenced was peripheral blood. The chain has TRBV2 and TRBJ1-2; the D gene is possibly TRBD1 (6 bases). The receptor comes from a woman aged 55-69 years who had recovered from COVID-19. For the CDR3, the DNA is TGTGCCAGCAGCGCTACCCCGACAGGAATTGGCTTTTCGGACTATGGCTACACCTTC. Its translation is CASSATPTGIGFSDYGYTF. The variable domain in full, with the rest retrieved from reference TRBV2 and TRBJ1-2, is EPEVTQTPSHQVTQMGQEVILRCVPISNHLYFYWYRQILGQKVEFLVSFYNNEISEKSEIFDDQFSVERPDGSNFTLKIRSTKLEDSAMYFCASSATPTGIGFSDYGYTFGSGTRLTVV.